This T cell receptor (beta chain) was found in a study of siplizumab effects on memory and regulatory T cells. Broader study findings: Alloreactive sequences tracing back to unstimulated CD4+ memory cells were significantly reduced by siplizumab. Roughly 80-97% of proliferating CD4+ or CD8+ clones lacked an assignable naive or memory phenotype. It seemed that naive T cells were more diverse than memory cells and were major contributors to the alloresponse. Reactions containing siplizumab showed mappable alloreactive CD4+ clones averaging about 70% Treg-derived, versus 26.9% in controls.

Libraries were prepared by immunoSEQ multiplex PCR; TCRdb keeps only in-frame clonotypes and omits some of them. The sample consists of more than 90,000 clones, about nine tenths of them appearing once. Worth noting for this clone: No antigen is known for it.

The ends were cut back, 1 base at V and 5 bases at J, with 12 bases in the middle. This CDR3 contains 15 residues. Germline loops: CDR1 SGHVS, CDR2 FNYEAQ. This TCR was recovered from a human donor in good health. The chain employs TRBV7-6 and TRBJ2-1; perhaps TRBD2 as D (5 bases). Sequencing was performed on non-Treg CD4+ T cells sorted from blood. The CDR3 loop reads CASSLGGAYNNEQFF. The CDR3 region has the DNA TGTGCCAGCAGCTTAGGGGGAGCCTATAACAATGAGCAGTTCTTC.